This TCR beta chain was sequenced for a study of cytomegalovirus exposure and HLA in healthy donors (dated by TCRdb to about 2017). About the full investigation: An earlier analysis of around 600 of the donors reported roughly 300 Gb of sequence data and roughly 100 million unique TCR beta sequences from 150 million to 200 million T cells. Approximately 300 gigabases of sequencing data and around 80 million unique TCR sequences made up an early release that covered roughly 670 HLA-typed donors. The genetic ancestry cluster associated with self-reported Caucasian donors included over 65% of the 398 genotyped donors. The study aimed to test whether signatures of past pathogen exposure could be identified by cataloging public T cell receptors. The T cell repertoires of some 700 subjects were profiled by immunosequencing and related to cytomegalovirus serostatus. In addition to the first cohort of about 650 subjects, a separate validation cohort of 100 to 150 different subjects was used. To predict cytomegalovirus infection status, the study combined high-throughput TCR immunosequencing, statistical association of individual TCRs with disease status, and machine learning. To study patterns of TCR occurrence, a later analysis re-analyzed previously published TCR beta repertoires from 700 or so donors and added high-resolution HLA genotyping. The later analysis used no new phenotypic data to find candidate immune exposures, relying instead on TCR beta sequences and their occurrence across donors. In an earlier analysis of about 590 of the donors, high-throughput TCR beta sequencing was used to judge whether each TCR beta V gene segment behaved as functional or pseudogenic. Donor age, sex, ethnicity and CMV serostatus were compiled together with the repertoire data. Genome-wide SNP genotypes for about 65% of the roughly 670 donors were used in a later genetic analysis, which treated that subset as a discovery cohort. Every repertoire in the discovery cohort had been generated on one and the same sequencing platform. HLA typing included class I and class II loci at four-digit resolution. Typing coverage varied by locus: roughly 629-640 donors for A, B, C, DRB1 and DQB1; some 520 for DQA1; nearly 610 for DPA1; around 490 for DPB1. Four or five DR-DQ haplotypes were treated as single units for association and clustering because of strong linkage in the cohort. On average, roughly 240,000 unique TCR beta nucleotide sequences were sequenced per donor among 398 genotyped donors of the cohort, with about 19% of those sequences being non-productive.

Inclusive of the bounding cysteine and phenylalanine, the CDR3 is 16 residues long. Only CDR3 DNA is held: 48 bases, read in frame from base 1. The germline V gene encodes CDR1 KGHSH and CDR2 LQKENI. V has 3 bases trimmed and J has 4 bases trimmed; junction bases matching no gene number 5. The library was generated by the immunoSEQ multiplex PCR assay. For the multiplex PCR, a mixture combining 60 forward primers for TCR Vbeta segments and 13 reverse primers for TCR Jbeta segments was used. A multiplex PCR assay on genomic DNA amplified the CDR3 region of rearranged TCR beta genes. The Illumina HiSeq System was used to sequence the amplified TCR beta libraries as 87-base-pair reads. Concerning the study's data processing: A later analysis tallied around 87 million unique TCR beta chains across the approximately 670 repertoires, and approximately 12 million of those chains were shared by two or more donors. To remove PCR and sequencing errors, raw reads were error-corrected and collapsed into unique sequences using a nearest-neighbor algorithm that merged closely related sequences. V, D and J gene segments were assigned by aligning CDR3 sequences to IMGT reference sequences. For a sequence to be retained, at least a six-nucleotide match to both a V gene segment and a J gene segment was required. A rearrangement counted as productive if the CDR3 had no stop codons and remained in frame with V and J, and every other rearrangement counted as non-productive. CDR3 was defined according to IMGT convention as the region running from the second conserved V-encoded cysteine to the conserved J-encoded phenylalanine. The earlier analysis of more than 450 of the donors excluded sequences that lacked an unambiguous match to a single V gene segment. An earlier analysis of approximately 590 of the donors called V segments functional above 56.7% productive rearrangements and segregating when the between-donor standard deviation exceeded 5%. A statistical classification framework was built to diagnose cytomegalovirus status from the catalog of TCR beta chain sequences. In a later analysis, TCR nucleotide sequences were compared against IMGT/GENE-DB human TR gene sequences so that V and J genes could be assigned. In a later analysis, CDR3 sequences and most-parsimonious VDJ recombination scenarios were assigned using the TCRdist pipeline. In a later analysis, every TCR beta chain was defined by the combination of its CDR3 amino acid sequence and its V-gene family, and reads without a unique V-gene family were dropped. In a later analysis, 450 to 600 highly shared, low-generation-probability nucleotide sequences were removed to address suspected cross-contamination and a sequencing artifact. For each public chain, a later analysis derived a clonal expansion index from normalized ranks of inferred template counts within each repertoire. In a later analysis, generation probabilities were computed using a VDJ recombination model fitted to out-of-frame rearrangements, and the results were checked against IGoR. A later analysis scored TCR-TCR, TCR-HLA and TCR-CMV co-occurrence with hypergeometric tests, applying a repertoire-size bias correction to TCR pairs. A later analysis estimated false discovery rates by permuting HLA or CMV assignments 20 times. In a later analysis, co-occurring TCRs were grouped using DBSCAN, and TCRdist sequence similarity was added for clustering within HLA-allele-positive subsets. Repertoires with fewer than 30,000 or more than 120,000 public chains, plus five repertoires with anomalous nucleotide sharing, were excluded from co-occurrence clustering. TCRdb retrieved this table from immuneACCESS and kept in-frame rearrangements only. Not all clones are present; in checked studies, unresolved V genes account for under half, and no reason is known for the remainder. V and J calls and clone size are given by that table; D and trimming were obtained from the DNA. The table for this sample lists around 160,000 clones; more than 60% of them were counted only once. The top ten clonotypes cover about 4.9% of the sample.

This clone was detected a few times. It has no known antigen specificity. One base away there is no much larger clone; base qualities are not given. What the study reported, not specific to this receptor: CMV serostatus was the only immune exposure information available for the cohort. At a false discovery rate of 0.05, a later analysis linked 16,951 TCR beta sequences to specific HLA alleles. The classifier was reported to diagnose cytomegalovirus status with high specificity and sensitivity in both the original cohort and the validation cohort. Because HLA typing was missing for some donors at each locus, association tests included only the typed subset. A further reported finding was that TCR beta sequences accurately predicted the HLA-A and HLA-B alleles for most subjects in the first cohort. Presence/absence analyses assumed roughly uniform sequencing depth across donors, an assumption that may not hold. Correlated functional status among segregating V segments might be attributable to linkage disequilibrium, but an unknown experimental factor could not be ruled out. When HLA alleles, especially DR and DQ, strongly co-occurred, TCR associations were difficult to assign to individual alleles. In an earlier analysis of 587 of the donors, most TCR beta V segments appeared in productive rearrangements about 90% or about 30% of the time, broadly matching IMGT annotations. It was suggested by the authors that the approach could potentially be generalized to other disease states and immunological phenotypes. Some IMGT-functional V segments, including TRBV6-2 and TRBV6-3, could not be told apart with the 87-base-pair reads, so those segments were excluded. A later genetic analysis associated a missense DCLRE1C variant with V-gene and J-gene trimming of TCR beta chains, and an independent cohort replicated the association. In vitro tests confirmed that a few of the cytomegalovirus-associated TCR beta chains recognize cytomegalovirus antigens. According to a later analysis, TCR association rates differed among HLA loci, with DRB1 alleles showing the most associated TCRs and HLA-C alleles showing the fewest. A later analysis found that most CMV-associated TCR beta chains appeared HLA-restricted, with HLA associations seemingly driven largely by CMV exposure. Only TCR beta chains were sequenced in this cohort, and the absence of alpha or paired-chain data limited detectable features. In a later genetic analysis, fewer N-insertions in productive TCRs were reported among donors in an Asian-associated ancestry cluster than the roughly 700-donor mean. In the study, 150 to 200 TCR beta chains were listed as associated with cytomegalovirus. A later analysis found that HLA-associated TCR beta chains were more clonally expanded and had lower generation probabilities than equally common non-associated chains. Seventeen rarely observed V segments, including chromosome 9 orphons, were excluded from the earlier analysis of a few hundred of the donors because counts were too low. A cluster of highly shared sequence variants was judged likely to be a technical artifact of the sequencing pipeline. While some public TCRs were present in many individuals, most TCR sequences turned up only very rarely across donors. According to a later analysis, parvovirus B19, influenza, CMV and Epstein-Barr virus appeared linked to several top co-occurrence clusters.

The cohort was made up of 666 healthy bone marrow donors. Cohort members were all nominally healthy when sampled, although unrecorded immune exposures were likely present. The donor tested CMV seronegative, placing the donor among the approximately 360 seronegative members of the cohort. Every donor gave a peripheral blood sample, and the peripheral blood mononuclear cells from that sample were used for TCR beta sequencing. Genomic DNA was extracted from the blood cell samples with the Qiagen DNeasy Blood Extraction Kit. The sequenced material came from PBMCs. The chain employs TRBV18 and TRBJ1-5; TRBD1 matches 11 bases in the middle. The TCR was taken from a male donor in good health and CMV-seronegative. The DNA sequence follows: TGTGCCAGCTCACCGGGGACAGGGGGTTCAAATCAGCCCCAGCATTTT. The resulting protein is CASSPGTGGSNQPQHF.